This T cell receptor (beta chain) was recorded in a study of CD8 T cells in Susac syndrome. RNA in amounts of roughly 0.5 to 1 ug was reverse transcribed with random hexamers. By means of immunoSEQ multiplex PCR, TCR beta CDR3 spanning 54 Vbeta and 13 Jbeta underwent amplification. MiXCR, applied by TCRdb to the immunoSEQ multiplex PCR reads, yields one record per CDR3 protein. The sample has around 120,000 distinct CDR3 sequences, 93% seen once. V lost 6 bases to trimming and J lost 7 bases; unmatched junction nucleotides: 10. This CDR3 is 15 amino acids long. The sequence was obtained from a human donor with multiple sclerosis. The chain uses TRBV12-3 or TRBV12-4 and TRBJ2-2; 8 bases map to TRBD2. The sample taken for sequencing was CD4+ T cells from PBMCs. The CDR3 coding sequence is TGTGCCAGCAGCCTGGGACTAGTTAGTGACGGGGAGCTGTTTTTT. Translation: CASSLGLVSDGELFF.